What follows describes a single T cell receptor beta chain. The data belong to a study of radiotherapy plus CTLA-4 blockade in lung cancer. The protocol was immunoSEQ multiplex PCR, while the TCRdb copy is restricted to in-frame clones and leaves out a portion. The sample contains 85,000 to 90,000 clones, around 72% of which appear only once. Patients with chemo-refractory metastatic non-small-cell lung cancer received focal radiation plus CTLA-4 blockade with ipilimumab. This CDR3 has 12 amino acids. The V end lost 2 bases, the J end lost 3 bases, and 5 bases lay between the germline ends. Germline CDR1 SGHRS, CDR2 YFSETQ.

The V gene is TRBV5-1, the J gene TRBJ2-5; D gene ambiguous. The clonotype originates from a human donor with non-small cell lung cancer that progressed on radiotherapy plus ipilimumab. Sample: peripheral blood, taken from a patient treated with radiotherapy plus ipilimumab. The CDR3 DNA sequence: TGCGCCAGCAGCTTACAAAAAGAGACCCAGTACTTC. It encodes CASSLQKETQYF.